The clone carrying this TCR beta chain has just a few counts. Unstimulated Tregs (CD4+CD25+CD127-) and CD4+CD25- non-Tregs were sorted from PBMCs. These data originate in a study of Tregs in tolerant kidney transplant recipients. The method was immunoSEQ multiplex PCR; TCRdb's version includes in-frame clones alone and lacks a portion of them. Of some 240,000 clones listed, roughly four fifths are singletons. The germline V gene encodes CDR1 MGHDK and CDR2 SYGVNS. Deletions cut 8 bases from V and 1 base from J, with 14 bases between. The CDR3 extends over 14 amino acids. The source is a human donor in good health. Sequencing used CD4+ T cells from blood. V usage is TRBV25-1 and J usage is TRBJ2-5; the D is unclear. The CDR3 loop is CASVPPTAQETQYF. In DNA, the CDR3 is TGTGCCAGCGTTCCCCCGACGGCCCAAGAGACCCAGTACTTC.